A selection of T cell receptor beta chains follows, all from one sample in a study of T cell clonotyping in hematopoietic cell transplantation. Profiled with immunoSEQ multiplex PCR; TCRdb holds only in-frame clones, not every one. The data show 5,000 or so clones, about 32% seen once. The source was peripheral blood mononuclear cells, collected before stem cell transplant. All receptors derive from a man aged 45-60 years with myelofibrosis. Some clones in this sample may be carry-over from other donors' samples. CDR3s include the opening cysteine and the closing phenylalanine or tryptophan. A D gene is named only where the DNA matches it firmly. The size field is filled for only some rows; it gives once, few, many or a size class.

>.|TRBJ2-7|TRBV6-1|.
CASRETRDEQYF
TGTGCCAGCAGGGAGACCAGGGACGAGCAGTACTTC
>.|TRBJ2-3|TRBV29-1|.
CSQGGGESTDTQYF
TGCAGCCAAGGGGGCGGGGAGAGCACAGATACGCAGTATTTT
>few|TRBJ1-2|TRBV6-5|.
CASSPRRTYGYTF
TGTGCCAGCAGTCCACGACGGACCTATGGCTACACCTTC
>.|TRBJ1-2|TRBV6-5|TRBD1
CASRAGTGFYGYTF
TGTGCCAGCAGGGCCGGGACAGGATTCTATGGCTACACCTTC
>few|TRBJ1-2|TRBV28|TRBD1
CASFSSGTGDLYGYTF
TGTGCCAGCTTCTCCTCCGGGACAGGGGACCTCTATGGCTACACCTTC
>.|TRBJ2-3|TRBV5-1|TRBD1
CASSFSGTGGDTQYF
TGCGCCAGCAGCTTCTCCGGGACAGGGGGAGATACGCAGTATTTT
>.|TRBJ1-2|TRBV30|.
CAWSVGAGRIEGYTF
TGTGCCTGGAGTGTAGGGGCAGGGAGAATTGAGGGCTACACCTTC
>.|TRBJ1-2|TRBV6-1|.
CATQSGTGNYGYTF
TGTGCCACCCAGTCAGGGACCGGCAACTATGGCTACACCTTC
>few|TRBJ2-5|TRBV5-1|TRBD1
CASSLLGQGAGETQYF
TGCGCCAGCAGCTTGCTCGGACAGGGGGCAGGAGAGACCCAGTACTTC
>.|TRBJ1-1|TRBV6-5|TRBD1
CASNRGGNTEAFF
TGTGCCAGCAACAGGGGCGGGAACACTGAAGCTTTCTTT
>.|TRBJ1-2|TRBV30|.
CAWGGRGWSGGYTF
TGTGCCTGGGGGGGCCGGGGTTGGAGTGGTGGCTACACCTTC
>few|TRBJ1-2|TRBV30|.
CAWTLGSTPNRGYTF
TGTGCCTGGACCCTCGGGAGTACACCAAACCGGGGCTACACCTTC
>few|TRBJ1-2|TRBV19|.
CASTNSPAGYGYTF
TGTGCCAGTACCAACTCACCGGCAGGTTATGGCTACACCTTC
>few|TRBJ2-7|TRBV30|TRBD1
CAWSVGTGPYEQYF
TGTGCCTGGAGTGTGGGGACAGGTCCCTACGAGCAGTACTTC
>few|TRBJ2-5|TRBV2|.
CAILQEPGEETQYF
TGTGCCATCCTACAGGAGCCGGGGGAAGAGACCCAGTACTTC
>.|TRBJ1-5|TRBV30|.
CAWTGGAGQPQHF
TGTGCCTGGACCGGGGGGGCTGGTCAGCCCCAGCATTTT
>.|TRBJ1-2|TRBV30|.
CAWSGRADYGYTF
TGTGCCTGGAGTGGAAGGGCAGACTATGGCTACACCTTC
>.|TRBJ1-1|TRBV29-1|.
CSVWGGAGTQFEAFF
TGCAGCGTTTGGGGTGGGGCCGGGACACAATTTGAAGCTTTCTTT
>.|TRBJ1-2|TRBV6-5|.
CASSPREGNYGYTF
TGTGCCAGCAGTCCTAGGGAGGGAAACTATGGCTACACCTTC
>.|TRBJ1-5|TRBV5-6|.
CASSLARGQPQHF
TGTGCCAGCAGCTTGGCCCGGGGCCAGCCCCAGCATTTT
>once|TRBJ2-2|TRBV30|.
CAWNKEANTGELFF
TGTGCCTGGAATAAGGAAGCGAACACCGGGGAGCTGTTTTTT
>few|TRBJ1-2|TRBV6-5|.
CASSYSPRVDGYTF
TGTGCCAGCAGTTACTCTCCACGGGTTGATGGCTACACCTTC
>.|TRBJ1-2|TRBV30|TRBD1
CAWSGPDRDRGYGYTF
TGTGCCTGGAGTGGCCCGGACAGGGACAGAGGATATGGCTACACCTTC
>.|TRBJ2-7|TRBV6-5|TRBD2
CASSYQLAGNYEQYF
TGTGCCAGCAGTTACCAACTAGCGGGAAACTACGAGCAGTACTTC
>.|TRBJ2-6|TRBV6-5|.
CASSYGLSGANVLTF
TGTGCCAGCAGTTACGGGCTCTCTGGGGCCAACGTCCTGACTTTC
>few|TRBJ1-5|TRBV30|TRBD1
CAWSARQGAGQPQHF
TGTGCCTGGAGTGCCCGACAGGGGGCCGGGCAGCCCCAGCATTTT
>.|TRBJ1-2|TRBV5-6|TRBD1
CASSSGQEYGYTF
TGTGCCAGCAGCTCAGGACAGGAATATGGCTACACCTTC
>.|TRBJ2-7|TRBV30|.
CAWSGGRQGTSSYEQYF
TGTGCCTGGAGTGGGGGGAGGCAGGGGACGAGCTCCTACGAGCAGTACTTC
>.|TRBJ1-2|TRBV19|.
CATSPSGTSSYGYTF
TGTGCCACCTCCCCGTCGGGGACGTCCTCCTATGGCTACACCTTC
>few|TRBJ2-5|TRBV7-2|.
CASSLLQTQYF
TGTGCCAGCAGCCTCCTTCAGACCCAGTACTTC
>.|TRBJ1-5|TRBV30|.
CAWSVAVYQPQHF
TGTGCCTGGAGTGTAGCCGTGTACCAGCCCCAGCATTTT
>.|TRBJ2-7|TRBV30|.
CAWSRQTNEQYF
TGTGCCTGGAGTAGGCAGACCAACGAGCAGTACTTC
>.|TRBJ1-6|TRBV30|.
CAWVQGHSPLHF
TGTGCCTGGGTCCAGGGTCATTCACCCCTCCACTTT
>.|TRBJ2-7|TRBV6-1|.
CASSGLGGPRYEQYF
TGTGCCAGCAGTGGGCTTGGGGGGCCCCGCTACGAGCAGTACTTC
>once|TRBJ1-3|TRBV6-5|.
CASSFDGRQVGNTIYF
TGTGCCAGCAGTTTCGATGGACGACAGGTCGGAAACACCATATATTTT
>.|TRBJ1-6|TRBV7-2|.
CASSLDSVPGALHF
TGTGCCAGCAGCTTAGATTCGGTCCCGGGGGCCCTCCACTTT
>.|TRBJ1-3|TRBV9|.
CASSQNSGNTIYF
TGTGCCAGCAGCCAGAACTCTGGAAACACCATATATTTT
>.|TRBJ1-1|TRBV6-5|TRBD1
CASSYFSQGATEAFF
TGTGCCAGCAGTTACTTCTCACAGGGGGCGACTGAAGCTTTCTTT
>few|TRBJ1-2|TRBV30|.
CAWSLARVGYTF
TGTGCCTGGAGTCTAGCTCGTGTCGGCTACACCTTC
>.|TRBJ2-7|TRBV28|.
CASSPPVQGQYF
TGTGCCAGCAGCCCACCTGTACAGGGCCAGTACTTC
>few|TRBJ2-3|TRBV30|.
CAWSVLSDTQYF
TGTGCCTGGAGTGTTTTATCAGATACGCAGTATTTT
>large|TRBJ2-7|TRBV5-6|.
CASSLSSYEQYF
TGTGCCAGCAGCTTGTCCTCCTACGAGCAGTACTTC
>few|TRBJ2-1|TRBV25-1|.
CASSTMGRVNEQFF
TGTGCCAGCAGTACTATGGGTAGGGTCAATGAGCAGTTCTTC
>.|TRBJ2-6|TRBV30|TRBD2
CASAGDLSGANVLTF
TGTGCCTCCGCGGGGGACTTGTCTGGGGCCAACGTCCTGACTTTC
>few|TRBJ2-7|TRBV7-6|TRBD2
CASSLAPGGEQYF
TGTGCCAGCAGCTTAGCTCCGGGAGGCGAGCAGTACTTC
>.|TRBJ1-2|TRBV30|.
CAWSVGTDGYTF
TGTGCCTGGAGTGTAGGAACCGATGGCTACACCTTC
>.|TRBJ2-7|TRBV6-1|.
CASSEGLGNNEQYF
TGTGCCAGCAGTGAAGGACTAGGTAATAACGAGCAGTACTTC